The entry below gives a single T cell receptor beta chain sequence along with its context. Trimming took off 7 bases at V and 4 bases at J, with 14 bases between the two ends. Germline V gene lookup returns CDR1 SGHRS and CDR2 YFSETQ. There are 13 residues in the CDR3. The sample belongs to a study of blood T cells in healthy people across ages. A second PCR, run for roughly 6 to 11 cycles, used a sample-barcoded 5' primer plus a J-beta primer mix. TCRdb called the 5' RACE reads again in MiXCR, with one record for every CDR3 protein. The data contain around 1.1 million distinct CDR3 sequences, about two fifths of them singletons.

The specimen sequenced was blood. This clonotype was obtained from a man between 18 and 29 years old in good health. The chain is built from TRBV5-1 and TRBJ2-5; tentative D call: TRBD1 (5 bases). The CDR3 region is CASGSGFRETQYF. CDR3 nucleotides: TGCGCCAGCGGCTCAGGGTTTCGAGAGACCCAGTACTTC.